A selection of T cell receptor beta chains follows, all from one sample in a study of T cell changes during pregnancy in multiple sclerosis. Clones were read by immunoSEQ multiplex PCR, and TCRdb kept only the in-frame ones, dropping some. The sample lists around 70,000 clones, about 91% occurring once. The starting material was peripheral blood, obtained after pregnancy. These receptors all come from a female donor with multiple sclerosis, enrolled in a pregnancy study. CDR3s include the opening cysteine and the closing phenylalanine or tryptophan. A D gene is named only where the DNA matches it firmly. Rows give clone size only sometimes, using once, few, many, or a class for an expanded clone.

v_gene	d_gene	abundance	j_gene	len	CDR3nt	CDR3aa
TRBV6-5	NA	NA	TRBJ2-5	14	TGTGCCAGCAGTTACGGGGGGGCCCAAGAGACCCAGTACTTC	CASSYGGAQETQYF
TRBV30	TRBD1	NA	TRBJ1-4	15	TGTGCCTGGAGTGCTGGGGGACAGGGGAATGAAAAACTGTTTTTT	CAWSAGGQGNEKLFF
TRBV6-5	TRBD1	NA	TRBJ2-7	15	TGTGCCAGCAGTTCCCCTGGACAGGGGCTCTACGAGCAGTACTTC	CASSSPGQGLYEQYF
TRBV4-1	NA	NA	TRBJ2-1	17	TGCGCCAGCAGCCAAACTCCCTTCCGGGAGTTATACAATGAGCAGTTCTTC	CASSQTPFRELYNEQFF
TRBV10-3	TRBD2	NA	TRBJ2-5	14	TGTGCCATCAGTGGACTAGCGGACCGAGAGACCCAGTACTTC	CAISGLADRETQYF
TRBV10-3	NA	NA	TRBJ1-2	15	TGTGCCATCATCGAGAATGGGAGGGGAATCGATGGCTACACCTTC	CAIIENGRGIDGYTF
TRBV11-2	TRBD2	NA	TRBJ2-7	15	TGTGCCAGCAGCGTAGAACCTAGCGGGACCTACGAGCAGTACTTC	CASSVEPSGTYEQYF
TRBV10-2	NA	NA	TRBJ1-5	16	TGCGCCAGCAGTGATTCCGGGCCCTCCGGGGAAGGGCCCCAGCATTTT	CASSDSGPSGEGPQHF
TRBV30	NA	NA	TRBJ1-5	12	TGTGCCTGGAGTCCCCAGAATCAGCCCCAGCATTTT	CAWSPQNQPQHF
TRBV28	TRBD2	NA	TRBJ2-5	16	TGTGCCAGCAGTGATTGGAGTAGCGGGGGTAAAGAGACCCAGTACTTC	CASSDWSSGGKETQYF
TRBV5-1	NA	NA	TRBJ1-5	14	TGCGCCAGCAGCTTGTCTGGCAGCGATCAGCCCCAGCATTTT	CASSLSGSDQPQHF
TRBV29-1	NA	NA	TRBJ2-4	13	TGCAGCGTTGTCGGAGGAACACGGGGAATTCAGTACTTC	CSVVGGTRGIQYF
TRBV7-6	NA	NA	TRBJ2-3	15	TGTGCCAGCAGCTTTCCGGCGGGTGGGGGCCATACGCAGTATTTT	CASSFPAGGGHTQYF
TRBV28	TRBD1	NA	TRBJ2-7	15	TGTGCCAGCAGCATCGACAGGGAAAACTCCTACGAGCAGTACTTC	CASSIDRENSYEQYF
TRBV2	NA	NA	TRBJ2-7	14	TGTGCCAGCAGTGAAGGGGGAGAATCGTACGAGCAGTACTTC	CASSEGGESYEQYF
TRBV6-1	NA	NA	TRBJ1-2	14	TGTGCCAGCACTCCGGGGTCGAGAGACTATGGCTACACCTTC	CASTPGSRDYGYTF
TRBV2	NA	NA	TRBJ1-2	12	TGTGCCAGCAGTGGTGACAGGTGGGGCTACACCTTC	CASSGDRWGYTF
TRBV10-3	NA	NA	TRBJ1-5	13	TGTGCCATCAGGACAGATCCGGATCAGCCCCAGCATTTT	CAIRTDPDQPQHF
TRBV19	TRBD1	NA	TRBJ2-7	13	TGTGCCAGTAGTATGGACAGGGGAGAGGAGCAGTACTTC	CASSMDRGEEQYF
TRBV28	TRBD1	NA	TRBJ1-5	14	TGTGCCAGCAGTCCAGGGGGCGGCAATCAGCCCCAGCATTTT	CASSPGGGNQPQHF
TRBV6-5	NA	NA	TRBJ2-7	15	TGTGCCAGCAAACGGGGGCTAGCGGCCTCCTACGAGCAGTACTTC	CASKRGLAASYEQYF
TRBV6-5	NA	NA	TRBJ2-1	14	TGTGCCAGCACCGGGCCTGGGGGCAACAATGAGCAGTTCTTC	CASTGPGGNNEQFF
TRBV28	NA	NA	TRBJ1-5	14	TGTGCCACCCAGACAGCTTTTAGCAATCAGCCCCAGCATTTT	CATQTAFSNQPQHF
TRBV4-1	NA	once	TRBJ2-1	15	TGCGCCAGCAGCCAAGAGGCGGCGGGTCGCGGTGAGCAGTTCTTC	CASSQEAAGRGEQFF
TRBV9	NA	NA	TRBJ2-1	15	TGTGCCAGCACCCCAAGGGGGAGCTCCTACAATGAGCAGTTCTTC	CASTPRGSSYNEQFF
TRBV30	NA	few	TRBJ1-1	12	TGTGCCTGGAGTGGGGACATACGCAAAGCTTTCTTT	CAWSGDIRKAFF
TRBV5-4	TRBD2	NA	TRBJ2-1	15	TGTGCCAGCAGTTCGACTAGCGGGAGCTACAATGAGCAGTTCTTC	CASSSTSGSYNEQFF
TRBV5-1	NA	NA	TRBJ2-1	16	TGCGCCAGCAGCTCATTCCTAGAAGGAGGACACAATGAGCAGTTCTTC	CASSSFLEGGHNEQFF
TRBV2	NA	NA	TRBJ1-5	14	TGTGCCAGCGGGACTCAAGATAGCAATCAGCCCCAGCATTTT	CASGTQDSNQPQHF
TRBV10-1	NA	NA	TRBJ2-5	13	TGCGCCAGCAGTGGGGACACGCAAGAGACCCAGTACTTC	CASSGDTQETQYF
TRBV5-1	NA	NA	TRBJ2-1	14	TGCGCCAGCAGCTTGACATGGGGGCTTAATGAGCAGTTCTTC	CASSLTWGLNEQFF
TRBV21-1	NA	NA	TRBJ2-1	11	TGTGCCGCTCGTGGGGCCAATGAGCAGTTCTTC	CAARGANEQFF
TRBV29-1	NA	NA	TRBJ1-2	12	TGCAGCGTTGAACAGGGGCGGAATGGCTACACCTTC	CSVEQGRNGYTF
TRBV20-1	NA	NA	TRBJ2-7	11	TGCAGTGAGCGGGCAGACTACGAGCAGTACTTC	CSERADYEQYF
TRBV28	NA	NA	TRBJ2-1	18	TGTGCCAGCAGTTTGCCAGGGACACCTCTAAGCTCCTACAATGAGCAGTTCTTC	CASSLPGTPLSSYNEQFF
TRBV9	TRBD2	NA	TRBJ2-5	13	TGTGCCAGCAGCCTAGCGGGGGGGGAGACCCAGTACTTC	CASSLAGGETQYF
TRBV5-1	TRBD2	NA	TRBJ2-7	16	TGCGCCAGCAGACTCTCCTCGGCGGGAGCCACCTACGAGCAGTACTTC	CASRLSSAGATYEQYF
TRBV9	TRBD2	NA	TRBJ2-1	16	TGTGCCAGCAGCGTAGAACTAGCGGGGGCGTGGAATGAGCAGTTCTTC	CASSVELAGAWNEQFF
TRBV5-4	TRBD2	NA	TRBJ2-1	17	TGTGCCAGCAGACGCCCCGGGACTAGCGGGAGCTACAATGAGCAGTTCTTC	CASRRPGTSGSYNEQFF
TRBV19	NA	NA	TRBJ1-4	18	TGTGCCAGTAGTCCAAACGCACCAGGACAGAGCCTTAATGAAAAACTGTTTTTT	CASSPNAPGQSLNEKLFF
TRBV19	NA	NA	TRBJ1-5	14	TGTGCCAGTAGTCATGAAAACAGGGCTCAGCCCCAGCATTTT	CASSHENRAQPQHF
TRBV27	NA	NA	TRBJ2-7	16	TGTGCCAGCAGTACACAACCCGGGACATATCCTGGCGAGCAGTACTTC	CASSTQPGTYPGEQYF
TRBV12-5	TRBD2	NA	TRBJ2-7	13	TGTGCTAGTGGGCGGGAGAAGTCCTACGAGCAGTACTTC	CASGREKSYEQYF
TRBV4-1	NA	NA	TRBJ2-1	13	TGCGCCAGCAGCCCTGGTCGGGACAATGAGCAGTTCTTC	CASSPGRDNEQFF
TRBV4-2	TRBD2	NA	TRBJ2-3	17	TGTGCCAGCAGCCACACCACTAGCGGGAGTGTTGCAGATACGCAGTATTTT	CASSHTTSGSVADTQYF
TRBV7-6	NA	NA	TRBJ2-3	16	TGTGCCAGCAGCTTAGAAGTGTGGGAGGGCACAGATACGCAGTATTTT	CASSLEVWEGTDTQYF
TRBV30	NA	once	TRBJ1-4	14	TGTGCCTGGAGTCTGGGAGGGCCAGGGGAAAAACTGTTTTTT	CAWSLGGPGEKLFF
TRBV9	NA	NA	TRBJ1-1	16	TGTGCCAGCAGCGTGCGAGCAGGACAGTTGAACACTGAAGCTTTCTTT	CASSVRAGQLNTEAFF
TRBV7-3	TRBD2	NA	TRBJ2-1	15	TGTGCCAGCAGCCCGACTAGCGGGAGGGCCAATGAGCAGTTCTTC	CASSPTSGRANEQFF
TRBV7-8	NA	NA	TRBJ1-1	18	TGTGCCAGCAGCATCCTATTTCCGGGTTCCACTCAGAACACTGAAGCTTTCTTT	CASSILFPGSTQNTEAFF
TRBV6-1	TRBD1	NA	TRBJ2-3	14	TGTGCCAGCAGTGGACAGGGCAGCACAGATACGCAGTATTTT	CASSGQGSTDTQYF
TRBV5-4	NA	NA	TRBJ1-1	13	TGTGCCAGCAGCTTGGCCAGGGGACGTGAAGCTTTCTTT	CASSLARGREAFF
TRBV5-1	NA	NA	TRBJ1-1	13	TGCGCCAGCAGCTTACAACAGGGAACTGAAGCTTTCTTT	CASSLQQGTEAFF